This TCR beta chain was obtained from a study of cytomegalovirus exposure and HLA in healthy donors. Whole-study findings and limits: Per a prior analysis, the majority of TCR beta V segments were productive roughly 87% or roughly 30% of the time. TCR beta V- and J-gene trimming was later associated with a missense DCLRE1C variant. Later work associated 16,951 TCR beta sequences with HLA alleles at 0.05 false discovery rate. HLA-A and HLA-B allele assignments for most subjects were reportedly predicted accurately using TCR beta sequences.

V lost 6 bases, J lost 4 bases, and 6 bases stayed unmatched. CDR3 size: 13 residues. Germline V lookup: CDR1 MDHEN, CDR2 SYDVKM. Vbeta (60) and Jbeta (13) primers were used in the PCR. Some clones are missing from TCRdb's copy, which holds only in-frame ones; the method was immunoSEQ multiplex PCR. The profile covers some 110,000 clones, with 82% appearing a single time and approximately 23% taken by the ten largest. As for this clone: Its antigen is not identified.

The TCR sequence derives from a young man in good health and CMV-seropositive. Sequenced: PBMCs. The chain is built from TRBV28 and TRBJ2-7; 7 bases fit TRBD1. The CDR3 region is CASRGTTGYEQYF. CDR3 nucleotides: TGTGCCAGCAGAGGAACGACAGGGTACGAGCAGTACTTC.